What follows are 20 T cell receptor beta chains derived from one specimen sequenced in a study of control samples from healthy donors and cancer patients. TCRdb's table, derived via immunoSEQ multiplex PCR, lists solely in-frame clones and lacks some. The table has approximately 100,000 clones, more than 75% seen once. The sequencing sample was made of blood. These receptors originate from a woman between 40 and 55 years old in good health.

The V and J genes are TRBV7-8 and TRBJ1-1, with 11 bases aligning to TRBD1. CDR1 is SGHVS, CDR2 FQNEAQ, per germline. The length of the CDR3 is 13 residues. The ends lost 9 bases at V and 6 bases at J; junction bases unmatched: 6. The CDR3 DNA sequence: TGTGCCAGTCTTGGACAGGGGGCTCCTGAAGCTTTCTTT. It specifies CASLGQGAPEAFF.

The genes are TRBV2 and TRBJ2-6, with D unresolved. The length of the CDR3 is 15 residues. Trimming took 4 bases from V and 3 from J, leaving 10 bases between them. Germline V lookup: CDR1 SNHLY, CDR2 FYNNEI. In DNA form, the CDR3 reads TGTGCCAGCAGTGTCTGGGTCGTTGGGGCCAACGTCCTGACTTTC. Its translation is CASSVWVVGANVLTF.

The CDR3 reads CASSQEVSGGRSTDTQYF. The CDR3 DNA follows: TGTGCCAGCAGCCAAGAGGTTAGCGGGGGACGTAGCACAGATACGCAGTATTTT. The chain recombines TRBV3-1 (or the pseudogene TRBV3-2) with TRBJ2-3, with TRBD2 matching 9 bases. The germline V gene encodes CDR1 LGHDT and CDR2 YNNKEL (reference sequence). J was trimmed by 0 bases and V by 0 bases; bases with no gene match: 7. The CDR3 length is 18 residues.

The chain combines TRBV6-5 with TRBJ2-5; 11 positions agree with TRBD2. This CDR3 is 15 amino acids long. Trimming at V came to 7 bases and at J to 4 bases, leaving 8 bases not matched to a gene. CDR1 is MNHEY and CDR2 is SVGAGI in the germline V gene. The CDR3 protein is CASIPASGGRETQYF. Written as DNA, the CDR3 is TGTGCCAGCATTCCGGCTAGCGGGGGGAGAGAGACCCAGTACTTC.

This clone has a single count. V usage is TRBV2 and J usage is TRBJ1-1, with D maybe TRBD1 (6 bases). The germline V gene has CDR1 SNHLY and CDR2 FYNNEI. The germline V and J ends were trimmed by 5 bases and 0 bases, with 10 bases remaining between them. The CDR3 consists of 14 residues. The chain's CDR3 is CASSYGQMNTEAFF. The CDR3, as DNA: TGTGCCAGCAGTTACGGACAGATGAACACTGAAGCTTTCTTT.

The chain uses TRBV6-1 and TRBJ2-7; possible D gene TRBD1, 6 bases. Trimming removed 1 base at V and 2 bases at J, with 6 bases between. The CDR3 is made up of 13 amino acids. Germline values: CDR1 MNHNS, CDR2 SASEGT. The CDR3 loop is CASSEEGAYEQYF. The DNA for the CDR3 is TGTGCCAGCAGTGAAGAGGGGGCCTACGAGCAGTACTTC.

The chain uses TRBV12-5 and TRBJ2-1, with a possible D match to TRBD2 (6 bases). The CDR3 has 13 residues. V was trimmed by 6 bases and J by 7 bases, leaving 13 bases between them. Germline V gene sequence: CDR1 LGHNT, CDR2 FRNRAP. The CDR3 reads CASGPGVLNEQFF. CDR3 in DNA: TGTGCTAGTGGCCCGGGGGTTTTGAATGAGCAGTTCTTC.

This chain joins TRBV25-1 and TRBJ2-5; tentative D call: TRBD1 (5 bases). Trimming left V 2 bases short and J 7 bases short, with 11 bases between. Germline-derived CDR1 and CDR2 are MGHDK and SYGVNS. CDR3 size: 13 residues. CDR3 sequence (DNA): TGTGCCAGCAGTGAAGCTTTTCAGGGGACCCAGTACTTC. Amino acid sequence: CASSEAFQGTQYF.

This chain uses TRBV4-3 with TRBJ2-7; D unclear. The CDR3 totals 13 residues. Trimming cost V 1 base and J 6 bases, with 10 bases left between them. CDR1 is LGHNA, CDR2 YSLEER, per germline. The CDR3 reads CASSQVIISEQYF. The CDR3 nucleotides are TGCGCCAGCAGCCAAGTAATCATAAGCGAGCAGTACTTC.

This sequence joins TRBV10-3 and TRBJ1-1, with D possibly matching TRBD1 (6 bases). The CDR3 extends over 15 amino acids. The germline CDR1 and CDR2 sequences are ENHRY and SYGVKD. The germline V and J ends were trimmed by 8 bases and 1 base, with 17 bases remaining between them. CDR3: CAIATIRDKNTEAFF. The CDR3 DNA follows: TGTGCCATCGCCACTATCAGGGACAAGAACACTGAAGCTTTCTTT.

The chain recombines TRBV30 with TRBJ2-7, with TRBD1 as a possible D gene (6 bases). The V gene's germline CDR1 is GTSNPN and CDR2 SVGIG (reference sequence). The length of the CDR3 is 15 residues. V lost 2 bases to trimming and J lost 0 bases, with 14 bases between them. The CDR3 is CAWSLGTLSSYEQYF. The CDR3 coding sequence is TGTGCCTGGAGTCTTGGGACACTGTCCTCCTACGAGCAGTACTTC. Filled out from reference TRBV30 and TRBJ2-7, the complete variable domain reads SQTIHQWPATLVQPVGSPLSLECTVEGTSNPNLYWYRQAAGRGLQLLFYSVGIGQISSEVPQNLSASRPQDRQFILSSKKLLLSDSGFYLCAWSLGTLSSYEQYFGPGTRLTVT.

The genes are TRBV6-2 or TRBV6-3 and TRBJ1-4; D not resolved. The CDR3 has 14 amino acids. Germline CDR1 is MNHEY and CDR2 is SVGEGT. V was clipped by 9 bases and J by 7 bases, with 18 bases between them. The CDR3 coding sequence is TGTGCCAGTAGTAGCGGGCAGGCCGGTGAAAAACTGTTTTTT. It encodes CASSSGQAGEKLFF.

V usage is TRBV24-1 and J usage is TRBJ2-7; tentatively, D is TRBD1 (6 bases). This CDR3 comprises 11 residues. V was cut by 9 bases and J by 7 bases, with 12 bases left in between. Germline CDR1 reads KGHDR; CDR2 reads SFDVKD. DNA for the CDR3: TGTGCCACCGGCTACGGACAGGAGCAGTACTTC. Translated: CATGYGQEQYF.

A single count supports this clone. The chain combines TRBV10-3 with TRBJ2-7; perhaps D is TRBD1 or TRBD2 (5 bases each). Trimming removed 11 bases at V and 3 bases at J, with 14 bases between. CDR3 size: 12 residues. Germline V gene sequence: CDR1 ENHRY, CDR2 SYGVKD. CDR3 coding DNA: TGTGCCCACGGGACGGCAAACTACGAGCAGTACTTC. Protein product: CAHGTANYEQYF.

The rearrangement joins TRBV18 to TRBJ2-2; possibly TRBD1 for D (6 bases). Germline V CDR1 and CDR2: KGHSH, LQKENI. V was cut by 6 bases and J by 1 base, with 15 bases left in between. The length of the CDR3 is 16 residues. The CDR3 spells CASSVAQQGNTGELFF. In DNA form, the CDR3 reads TGTGCCAGCTCCGTCGCCCAACAGGGGAACACCGGGGAGCTGTTTTTT. The variable domain in full, completed from reference TRBV18 and TRBJ2-2, reads NAGVMQNPRHLVRRRGQEARLRCSPMKGHSHVYWYRQLPEEGLKFMVYLQKENIIDESGMPKERFSAEFPKEGPSILRIQQVVRGDSAAYFCASSVAQQGNTGELFFGEGSRLTVL.

This chain uses TRBV5-1 with TRBJ1-4, with 9 bases aligning to TRBD1. CDR1 is SGHRS, CDR2 YFSETQ, per germline. The J segment lost 8 bases and the V segment lost 10 bases, leaving 9 bases of the junction unmatched. The CDR3 loop spans 13 amino acids. CDR3 sequence (DNA): TGCGCCTCTCGACAGGGGGGTTTGGAAAAACTGTTTTTT. It yields the protein CASRQGGLEKLFF.

The sample holds a few counts of this clone. The chain has TRBV27 and TRBJ2-2; D is undetermined. The ends were cut back, 1 base at V and 4 bases at J, with 4 bases in the middle. This CDR3 region has 13 residues. Germline V gene lookup returns CDR1 MNHEY and CDR2 SMNVEV (reference sequence). CDR3 DNA: TGTGCCAGCAGTTTATACAGCACCGGGGAGCTGTTTTTT. As protein: CASSLYSTGELFF.

The chain links TRBV29-1 to TRBJ2-6, with TRBD1 matching 7 bases. Losses at the gene ends were 4 bases for V and 1 base for J; bases not matched to a gene: 7. This CDR3 has 16 amino acids. Per the germline V gene, CDR1 is SQVTM and CDR2 is ANQGSEA. CDR3 coding DNA: TGCAGCGTTGGACGGACAGGAACTTCTGGGGCCAACGTCCTGACTTTC. This translates into CSVGRTGTSGANVLTF.

J is TRBJ2-1 and V is TRBV14, with TRBD2 matching over 9 bases. The CDR3 is made up of 15 amino acids. V dropped 4 bases and J dropped 7; count of bases not matched to a gene: 8. CDR1 is SGHDN, CDR2 FVKESK, per germline. CDR3 sequence: CASSLLPSGENEQFF. The CDR3 DNA reads TGTGCCAGCAGCCTCCTACCTAGCGGGGAAAATGAGCAGTTCTTC.

The CDR3 spells CASSSPGKYNEQFF. CDR3 sequence (DNA): TGTGCCAGCAGCTCCCCAGGGAAATACAATGAGCAGTTCTTC. V is TRBV7-2 and J is TRBJ2-1; D is perhaps TRBD1 (5 bases). Trimming shortened V by 4 bases and J by 4 bases, and 11 bases separated the two germline ends. CDR1 SGHTA and CDR2 FQGNSA come from the germline V gene. The CDR3 spans 14 residues.